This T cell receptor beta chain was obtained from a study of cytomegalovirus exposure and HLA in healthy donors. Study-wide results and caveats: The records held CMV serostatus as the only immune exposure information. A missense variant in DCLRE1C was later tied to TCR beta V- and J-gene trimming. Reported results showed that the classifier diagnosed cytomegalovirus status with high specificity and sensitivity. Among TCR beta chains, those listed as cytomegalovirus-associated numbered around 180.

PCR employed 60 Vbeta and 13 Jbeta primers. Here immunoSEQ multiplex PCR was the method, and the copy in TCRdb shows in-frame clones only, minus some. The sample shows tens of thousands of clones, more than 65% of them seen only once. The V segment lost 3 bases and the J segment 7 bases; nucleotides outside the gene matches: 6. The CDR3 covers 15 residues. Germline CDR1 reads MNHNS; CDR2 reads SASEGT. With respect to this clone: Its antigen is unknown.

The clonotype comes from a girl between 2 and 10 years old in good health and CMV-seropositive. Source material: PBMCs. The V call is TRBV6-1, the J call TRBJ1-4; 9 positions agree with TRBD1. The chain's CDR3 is CASSEETGGAEKLFF. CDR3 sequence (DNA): TGTGCCAGCAGTGAGGAGACAGGGGGGGCTGAAAAACTGTTTTTT.